The 20 T cell receptor beta chains below come from one sample, sequenced in a study of CD8+ T cells in alopecia areata. Following RNA extraction, reverse transcription yielded cDNA that acted as the sequencing template. This table comes from immunoSEQ multiplex PCR, and its TCRdb copy is limited to in-frame clones, with some not included. Seen here are about 180,000 clones, about half observed once, and the top ten hold about a tenth. The treatment here: oral pan-JAK inhibitor, 5-10 mg twice daily. Here the sequenced sample was CD8+ T cells sorted from blood, taken between weeks 51 and 52, from a patient treated with tofacitinib. These receptor sequences come from a human donor with alopecia areata.

The chain uses TRBV5-6 and TRBJ2-5; the D gene is possibly TRBD2 (7 bases). With the DNA end fitting TRBJ2-7 better, the J assignment may be wrong. The CDR3 spans 16 residues. The germline gives CDR1 SGHDT, CDR2 YYEEEE. The CDR3 DNA reads TGTGCCAGCAGCGGCGGGGGACAAGAACGCCCCTACGAGCAGTACTTC. Its translation is CASSGGGQERPYEQYF.

The chain uses TRBV4-3 and TRBJ1-1; possibly TRBD1 for D (5 bases). Trimming shortened V by 4 bases and J by 4 bases, and 16 bases separated the two germline ends. The germline gives CDR1 LGHNA, CDR2 YSLEER. This CDR3 contains 15 residues. CDR3 bases: TGCGCCAGCAGCCCCGGGGGGGTGTTTGGCACTGAAGCTTTCTTT. This codes for CASSPGGVFGTEAFF.

The chain employs TRBV6-1 and TRBJ1-5; D might be TRBD1 (5 bases). CDR3 size: 16 residues. CDR1 is MNHNS and CDR2 is SASEGT in the germline V gene. The ends were cut back, 1 base at V and 0 bases at J, with 10 bases in the middle. CDR3 region: CASSEVAGFSNQPQHF. The CDR3 DNA reads as TGTGCCAGCAGTGAAGTCGCAGGGTTTAGCAATCAGCCCCAGCATTTT.

This clone appeared a few times. This sequence joins TRBV25-1 and TRBJ1-1; D is unclear. V shed 5 bases and J shed 1 base, with 5 bases lying between them. The length of the CDR3 is 12 residues. CDR1 is MGHDK and CDR2 is SYGVNS in the germline V gene. CDR3 sequence: CASSLPNTEAFF. The CDR3 DNA follows: TGTGCCAGCAGTCTCCCGAACACTGAAGCTTTCTTT. Supplemented by reference TRBV25-1 and TRBJ1-1, the full variable domain reads EADIYQTPRYLVIGTGKKITLECSQTMGHDKMYWYQQDPGMELHLIHYSYGVNSTEKGDLSSESTVSRIRTEHFPLTLESARPSHTSQYLCASSLPNTEAFFGQGTRLTVV.

A few counts support this clone. This chain links TRBV4-1 with TRBJ1-2; D gene unclear. V lost 2 bases to trimming and J lost 2 bases, with 9 bases between them. The CDR3 is 14 residues long. Germline CDR1 MGHRA, CDR2 YSYEKL. The CDR3 reads CASSQQGPNYGYTF. In DNA form, the CDR3 reads TGCGCCAGCAGCCAACAAGGGCCGAACTATGGCTACACCTTC.

This clone occurred a few times. This chain links TRBV5-1 with TRBJ2-3; D is tentatively TRBD1 or TRBD2 (5 bases each). The CDR3 is 14 amino acids. The germline V and J ends were trimmed by 6 bases and 4 bases, with 15 bases remaining between them. Per the germline V gene, CDR1 is SGHRS and CDR2 is YFSETQ. CDR3 amino acids: CASNEGMKSDTQYF. The CDR3, as DNA: TGCGCCAGCAACGAGGGGATGAAGTCAGATACGCAGTATTTT.

CDR3 nucleotide sequence: TGTGCCAGCAGCGTAGTGGGGGATCTTAATGAAAAACTGTTTTTT. This codes for CASSVVGDLNEKLFF. This rearrangement joins TRBV9 to TRBJ1-4; tentatively, D is TRBD1 (5 bases). Germline V gene lookup returns CDR1 SGDLS and CDR2 YYNGEE. Trimming took off 0 bases at V and 4 bases at J, with 10 bases between the two ends. The CDR3 sequence is 15 residues long.

This rearrangement joins TRBV6-5 to TRBJ1-1, with D possibly matching TRBD1 (5 bases). CDR3 size: 13 residues. Germline V gene data show CDR1 as MNHEY and CDR2 as SVGAGI. Trimming stripped 8 bases from V and 3 bases from J, with 13 bases between. The CDR3: CASRRAGDTEAFF. CDR3 DNA sequence: TGTGCCAGCCGGAGGGCGGGGGACACTGAAGCTTTCTTT.

This clone was picked up a small number of times. The V call is TRBV27, the J call TRBJ2-7; a possible D gene is TRBD1 (6 bases). Germline V gives CDR1 MNHEY, CDR2 SMNVEV (reference sequence). The CDR3 has 16 residues. Deletions cut 3 bases from V and 2 bases from J, with 17 bases between. The CDR3 nucleotides read TGTGCCAGCAGTTTCATACCCGGGACACCAACCTACGAGCAGTACTTC. Its translation is CASSFIPGTPTYEQYF.

J is TRBJ2-7 and V is TRBV30, with TRBD1 matching 10 bases. Looked up from germline, CDR1 is GTSNPN and CDR2 is SVGIG (reference sequence). The CDR3 has 12 residues. With V trimmed by 8 bases and J by 4 bases, 5 bases remained unmatched. The DNA for the CDR3 is TGTGCCGGACAGGGGGTCCCTTACGAGCAGTACTTC. Protein: CAGQGVPYEQYF.

This clone was detected a few times. This same CDR3 is encoded by further DNA sequences in the sample. The chain links TRBV30 to TRBJ1-1, with D tentatively TRBD1 (6 bases). The V and J ends lost 5 bases and 6 bases respectively, with 10 bases between them. CDR3 length: 11 residues. CDR1 is GTSNPN, CDR2 SVGIG, per germline (reference sequence). The CDR3 DNA sequence: TGTGCCTGGGGTAGACAGGCTGAAGCTTTCTTT. This codes for CAWGRQAEAFF.

This clone was found a few times. This chain links TRBV5-6 with TRBJ2-7, with a possible D match to TRBD2 (6 bases). The CDR3 is made up of 13 amino acids. V lost 1 base and J 6 bases, leaving 11 bases between the germline ends. Germline V lookup: CDR1 SGHDT, CDR2 YYEEEE. CDR3 region: CASSLREAGEQYF. For the CDR3, the DNA is TGTGCCAGCAGCTTGAGGGAGGCGGGCGAGCAGTACTTC. Drawing the rest from reference TRBV5-6 and TRBJ2-7, the complete variable domain is DAGVTQSPTHLIKTRGQQVTLRCSPKSGHDTVSWYQQALGQGPQFIFQYYEEEERQRGNFPDRFSGHQFPNYSSELNVNALLLGDSALYLCASSLREAGEQYFGPGTRLTVT.

Remarks on this clone: This sample includes further DNA sequences coding for the same CDR3. The chain recombines TRBV7-8 with TRBJ1-1; D remains ambiguous. The CDR3 spans 11 residues. Trimming left V 1 base short and J 5 bases short, with 2 bases between. CDR1 is SGHVS, CDR2 FQNEAQ, per germline. The CDR3 DNA reads as TGTGCCAGCAGCTTAGGGACTGAAGCTTTCTTT. Amino acids: CASSLGTEAFF.

Remarks on this clone: Distinct nucleotide sequences in the sample also encode this CDR3. The chain combines TRBV11-2 with TRBJ2-5; D unclear. Trimming took off 3 bases at V and 4 bases at J, with 3 bases between the two ends. The CDR3 covers 11 residues. Germline V gene sequence: CDR1 SGHAT, CDR2 FQNNGV. CDR3 sequence (DNA): TGTGCCAGCAGCTTCAGAGAGACCCAGTACTTC. Residues: CASSFRETQYF.

This clone came up a few times. This chain joins TRBV27 and TRBJ2-1, with D perhaps assigned TRBD1 or TRBD2 (5 bases each). Germline assignment: CDR1 MNHEY and CDR2 SMNVEV (reference sequence). The CDR3 covers 12 residues. The V gene lost 5 bases and the J gene lost 6 bases, with 8 bases spanning the gap. This CDR3 is CASSGGVNEQFF. The CDR3, as DNA: TGTGCCAGCAGTGGGGGAGTCAATGAGCAGTTCTTC.

This clone was picked up a small number of times. The rearrangement links TRBV29-1 to TRBJ1-1; 7 bases line up with TRBD1. Germline CDR1 is SQVTM and CDR2 is ANQGSEA. V was clipped by 0 bases and J by 1 base; unmatched bases: 2. This CDR3 region has 14 residues. Written as DNA, the CDR3 is TGCAGCGTTGAAGAGAGGACAGGGAACACTGAAGCTTTCTTT. Its translation: CSVEERTGNTEAFF.

This clone has only a few counts. The chain links TRBV29-1 to TRBJ1-2; 10 positions match TRBD1. The V gene's germline CDR1 is SQVTM and CDR2 ANQGSEA. Trimming at V came to 7 bases and at J to 0 bases, leaving 11 bases not matched to a gene. CDR3 size: 16 residues. CDR3 sequence: CSAKGTGENSNYGYTF. Written as DNA, the CDR3 is TGCAGCGCCAAAGGGACAGGGGAAAACTCTAACTATGGCTACACCTTC. Combining the CDR3 with reference TRBV29-1 and TRBJ1-2 gives the whole variable domain SAVISQKPSRDICQRGTSLTIQCQVDSQVTMMFWYRQQPGQSLTLIATANQGSEATYESGFVIDKFPISRPNLTFSTLTVSNMSPEDSSIYLCSAKGTGENSNYGYTFGSGTRLTVV.

The J gene is TRBJ2-7, the V gene TRBV5-1, with D possibly being TRBD1 (6 bases). Between the trimmed V and J ends, which lost 4 bases and 2 bases, there was a span of 7 bases. This CDR3 contains 12 residues. The germline V gene has CDR1 SGHRS and CDR2 YFSETQ. This chain's CDR3 is CASSRDTYEQYF. The CDR3, as DNA: TGCGCCAGCAGCCGGGACACCTACGAGCAGTACTTC.

This chain links TRBV7-9 with TRBJ2-1; tentative D call: TRBD1 (7 bases). The V end was cut by 1 base, the J end by 8 bases, with 21 bases between. CDR3 length: 17 residues. Germline-derived CDR1 and CDR2 are SEHNR and FQNEAQ (reference sequence). The CDR3 sequence is CASSLETGRIKDDEQFF. Here the CDR3 DNA reads TGTGCCAGCAGCTTAGAGACAGGGAGGATTAAGGACGATGAGCAGTTCTTC.

This chain uses TRBV9 with TRBJ1-2, with D tentatively TRBD1 (5 bases). This CDR3 region has 14 residues. V lost 4 bases to trimming and J lost 2 bases, with 12 bases between them. CDR1 SGDLS and CDR2 YYNGEE come from the germline V gene. This chain's CDR3 is CASSLNGGNYGYTF. As DNA, the CDR3 is TGTGCCAGCAGCTTGAATGGGGGGAACTATGGCTACACCTTC. The entire variable domain, with the rest obtained from reference TRBV9 and TRBJ1-2, is as follows: DSGVTQTPKHLITATGQRVTLRCSPRSGDLSVYWYQQSLDQGLQFLIQYYNGEERAKGNILERFSAQQFPDLHSELNLSSLELGDSALYFCASSLNGGNYGYTFGSGTRLTVV.